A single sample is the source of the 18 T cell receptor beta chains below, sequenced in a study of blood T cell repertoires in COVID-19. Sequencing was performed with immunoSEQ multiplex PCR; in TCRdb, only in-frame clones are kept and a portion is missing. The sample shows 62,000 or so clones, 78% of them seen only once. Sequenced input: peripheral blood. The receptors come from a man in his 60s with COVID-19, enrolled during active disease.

CDR3 region: CASSLVPGPQETQYF. For the CDR3, the DNA is TGTGCCAGCAGCTTGGTCCCAGGGCCCCAAGAGACCCAGTACTTC. The chain is built from TRBV5-4 and TRBJ2-5; D is perhaps TRBD1 (5 bases). The CDR3 is 15 amino acids. Germline loops: CDR1 SGHNT, CDR2 YYREEE (reference sequence). Trimming pared 0 bases from V and 1 base from J, leaving 10 bases between.

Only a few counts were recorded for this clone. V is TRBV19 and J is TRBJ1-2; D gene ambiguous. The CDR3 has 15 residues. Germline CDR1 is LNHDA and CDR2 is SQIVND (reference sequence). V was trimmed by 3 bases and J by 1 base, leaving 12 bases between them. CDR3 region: CASSIMAGDNYGYTF. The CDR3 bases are TGTGCCAGTAGTATCATGGCCGGGGATAACTATGGCTACACCTTC.

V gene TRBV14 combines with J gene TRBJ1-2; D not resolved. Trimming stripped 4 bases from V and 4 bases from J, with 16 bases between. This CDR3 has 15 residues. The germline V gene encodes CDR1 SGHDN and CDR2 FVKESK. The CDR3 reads CASSPRGLIGYGYTF. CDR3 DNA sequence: TGTGCCAGCAGCCCCCGAGGCCTTATCGGCTATGGCTACACCTTC. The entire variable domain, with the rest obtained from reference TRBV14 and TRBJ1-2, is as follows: EAGVTQFPSHSVIEKGQTVTLRCDPISGHDNLYWYRRVMGKEIKFLLHFVKESKQDESGMPNNRFLAERTGGTYSTLKVQPAELEDSGVYFCASSPRGLIGYGYTFGSGTRLTVV.

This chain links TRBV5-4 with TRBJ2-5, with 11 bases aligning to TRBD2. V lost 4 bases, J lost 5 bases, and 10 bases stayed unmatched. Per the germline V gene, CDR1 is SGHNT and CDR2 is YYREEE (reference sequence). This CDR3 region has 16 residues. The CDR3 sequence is CASSTRSGGAPETQYF. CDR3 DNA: TGTGCCAGCAGCACCCGTAGCGGGGGGGCCCCGGAGACCCAGTACTTC.

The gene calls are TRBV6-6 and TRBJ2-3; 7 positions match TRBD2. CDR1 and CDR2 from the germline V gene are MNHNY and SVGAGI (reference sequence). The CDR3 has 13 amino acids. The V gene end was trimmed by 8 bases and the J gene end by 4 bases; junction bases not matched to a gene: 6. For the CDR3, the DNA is TGTGCCAGCTTGGGAGGGATCGCAGATACGCAGTATTTT. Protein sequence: CASLGGIADTQYF.

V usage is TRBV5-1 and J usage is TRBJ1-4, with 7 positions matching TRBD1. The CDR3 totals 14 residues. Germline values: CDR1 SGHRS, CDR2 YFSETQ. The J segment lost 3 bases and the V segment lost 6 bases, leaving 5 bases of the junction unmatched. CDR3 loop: CASKTGAANEKLFF. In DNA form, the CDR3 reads TGCGCCAGCAAAACAGGGGCAGCTAATGAAAAACTGTTTTTT.

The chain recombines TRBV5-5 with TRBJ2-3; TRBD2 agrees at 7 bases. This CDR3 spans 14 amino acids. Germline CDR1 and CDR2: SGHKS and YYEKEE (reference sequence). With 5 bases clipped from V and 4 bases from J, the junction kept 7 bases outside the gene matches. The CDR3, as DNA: TGTGCCAGCAGTTTCAAGGGAGGGCCAGATACGCAGTATTTT. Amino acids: CASSFKGGPDTQYF.

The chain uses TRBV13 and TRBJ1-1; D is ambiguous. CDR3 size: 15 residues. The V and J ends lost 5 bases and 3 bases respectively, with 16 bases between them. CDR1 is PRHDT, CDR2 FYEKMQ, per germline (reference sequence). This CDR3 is CASSPRTTRDTEAFF. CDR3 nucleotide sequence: TGTGCCAGCAGCCCTCGGACTACAAGGGACACTGAAGCTTTCTTT.

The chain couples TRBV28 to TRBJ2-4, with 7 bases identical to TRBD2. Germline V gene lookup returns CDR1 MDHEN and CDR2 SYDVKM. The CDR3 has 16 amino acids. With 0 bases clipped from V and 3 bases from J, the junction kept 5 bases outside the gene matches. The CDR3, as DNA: TGTGCCAGCAGTTTATGGGGGGAGGGCGGCAAAAACATTCAGTACTTC. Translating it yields CASSLWGEGGKNIQYF.

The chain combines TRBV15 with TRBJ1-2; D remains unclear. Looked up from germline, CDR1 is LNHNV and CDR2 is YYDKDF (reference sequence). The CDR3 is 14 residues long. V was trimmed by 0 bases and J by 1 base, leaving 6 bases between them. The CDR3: CATSRDLSNYGYTF. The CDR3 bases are TGTGCCACCAGCAGAGATCTCAGTAACTATGGCTACACCTTC.

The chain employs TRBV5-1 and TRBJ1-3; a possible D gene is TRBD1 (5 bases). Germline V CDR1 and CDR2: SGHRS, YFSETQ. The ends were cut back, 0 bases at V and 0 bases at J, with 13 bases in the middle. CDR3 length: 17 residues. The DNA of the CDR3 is TGCGCCAGCAGCTTGGCCAGAGCGACAGCCTCTGGAAACACCATATATTTT. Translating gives CASSLARATASGNTIYF.

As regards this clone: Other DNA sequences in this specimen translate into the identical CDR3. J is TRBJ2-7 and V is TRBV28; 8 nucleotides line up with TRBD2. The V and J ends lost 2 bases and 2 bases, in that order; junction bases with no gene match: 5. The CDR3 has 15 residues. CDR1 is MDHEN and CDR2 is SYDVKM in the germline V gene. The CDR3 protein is CASSLSGGGTYEQYF. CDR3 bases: TGTGCCAGCAGTTTAAGTGGCGGGGGGACCTACGAGCAGTACTTC. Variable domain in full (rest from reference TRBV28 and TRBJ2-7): DVKVTQSSRYLVKRTGEKVFLECVQDMDHENMFWYRQDPGLGLRLIYFSYDVKMKEKGDIPEGYSVSREKKERFSLILESASTNQTSMYLCASSLSGGGTYEQYFGPGTRLTVT.

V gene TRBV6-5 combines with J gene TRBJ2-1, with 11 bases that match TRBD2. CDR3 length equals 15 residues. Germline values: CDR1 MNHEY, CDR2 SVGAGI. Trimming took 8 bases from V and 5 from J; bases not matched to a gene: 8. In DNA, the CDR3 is TGTGCCAGCGTCACCGGGACTAGCGGCAACAATGAGCAGTTCTTC. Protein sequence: CASVTGTSGNNEQFF.

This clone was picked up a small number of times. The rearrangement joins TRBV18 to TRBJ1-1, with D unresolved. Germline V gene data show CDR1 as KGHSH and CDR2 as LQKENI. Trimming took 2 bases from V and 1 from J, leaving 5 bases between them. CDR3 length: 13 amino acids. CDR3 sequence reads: CASSPGENTEAFF. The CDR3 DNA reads TGTGCCAGCTCACCAGGAGAGAACACTGAAGCTTTCTTT. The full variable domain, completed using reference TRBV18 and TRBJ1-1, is NAGVMQNPRHLVRRRGQEARLRCSPMKGHSHVYWYRQLPEEGLKFMVYLQKENIIDESGMPKERFSAEFPKEGPSILRIQQVVRGDSAAYFCASSPGENTEAFFGQGTRLTVV.

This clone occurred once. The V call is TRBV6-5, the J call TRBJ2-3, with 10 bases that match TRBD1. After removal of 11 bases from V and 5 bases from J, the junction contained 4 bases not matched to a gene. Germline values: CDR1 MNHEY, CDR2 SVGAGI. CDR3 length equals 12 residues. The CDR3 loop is CACRDRGDTQYF. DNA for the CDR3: TGTGCCTGCCGGGACAGGGGAGATACGCAGTATTTT.

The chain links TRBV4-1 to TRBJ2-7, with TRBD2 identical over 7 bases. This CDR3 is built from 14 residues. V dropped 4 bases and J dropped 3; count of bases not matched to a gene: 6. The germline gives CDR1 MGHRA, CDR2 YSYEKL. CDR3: CASSRGRPSYEQYF. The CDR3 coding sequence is TGCGCCAGCAGCCGCGGGAGACCCAGCTACGAGCAGTACTTC.

The CDR3 is CASSIGGSAEAFF. The CDR3 coding sequence is TGTGCCAGTAGTATCGGGGGGAGCGCTGAAGCTTTCTTT. The chain couples TRBV19 to TRBJ1-1; maybe TRBD1 (5 bases). V lost 3 bases, J lost 6 bases, and 11 bases lay in between. From germline, CDR1 is LNHDA and CDR2 SQIVND (reference sequence). The CDR3 consists of 13 residues.

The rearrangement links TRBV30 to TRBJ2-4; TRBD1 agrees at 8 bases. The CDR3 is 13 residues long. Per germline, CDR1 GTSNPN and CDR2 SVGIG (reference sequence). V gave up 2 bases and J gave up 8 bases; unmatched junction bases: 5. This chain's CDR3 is CAWSLQGADIQYF. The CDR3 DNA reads TGTGCCTGGAGTCTCCAGGGGGCAGACATTCAGTACTTC.